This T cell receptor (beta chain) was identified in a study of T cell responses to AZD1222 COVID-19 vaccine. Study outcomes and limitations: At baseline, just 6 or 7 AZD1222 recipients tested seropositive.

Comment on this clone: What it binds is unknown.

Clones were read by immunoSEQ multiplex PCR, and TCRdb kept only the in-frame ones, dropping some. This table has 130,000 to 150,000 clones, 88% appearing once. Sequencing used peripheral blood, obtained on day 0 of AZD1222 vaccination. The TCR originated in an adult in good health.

The CDR3 reads CATSSSGLATDTQYF. As DNA, the CDR3 is TGTGCCACCAGTTCTAGCGGCCTGGCGACAGATACGCAGTATTTT. This rearrangement joins TRBV24-1 to TRBJ2-3, with 7 bases aligning to TRBD2. Germline V CDR1 and CDR2: KGHDR, SFDVKD. V trimming: 6 bases; J trimming: 3 bases; junction bases outside the gene matches: 8. The CDR3 runs 15 residues.